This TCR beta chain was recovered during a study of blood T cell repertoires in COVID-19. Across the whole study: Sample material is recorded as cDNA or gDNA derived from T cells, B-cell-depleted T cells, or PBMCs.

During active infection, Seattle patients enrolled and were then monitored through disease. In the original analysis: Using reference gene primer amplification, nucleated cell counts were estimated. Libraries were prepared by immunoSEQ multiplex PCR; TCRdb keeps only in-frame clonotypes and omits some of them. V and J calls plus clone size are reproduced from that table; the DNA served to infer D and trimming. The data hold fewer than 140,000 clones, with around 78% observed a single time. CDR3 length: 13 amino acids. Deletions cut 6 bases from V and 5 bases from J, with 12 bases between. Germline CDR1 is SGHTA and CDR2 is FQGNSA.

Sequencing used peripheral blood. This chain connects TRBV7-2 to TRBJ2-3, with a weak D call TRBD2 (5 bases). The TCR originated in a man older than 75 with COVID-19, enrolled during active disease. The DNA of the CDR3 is TGTGCCAGCAGTCAAGTTCGGGAAGATACGCAGTATTTT. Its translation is CASSQVREDTQYF.